These 21 T cell receptor beta chains came from one sample sequenced in a study of blood T cell repertoires in COVID-19. TCRdb's table, derived via immunoSEQ multiplex PCR, lists solely in-frame clones and lacks some. This table has 55,000 to 90,000 clones, 80% to 95% appearing once. The sequencing sample was made of peripheral blood. These receptors came from a human donor with active COVID-19. The donor label of this sample is uncertain.

The chain links TRBV29-1 to TRBJ2-1, with 7 bases lining up with TRBD1. Germline values: CDR1 SQVTM, CDR2 ANQGSEA. The CDR3 is 12 residues long. Trimming took 6 bases from V and 7 from J; bases not matched to a gene: 6. The CDR3 reads CSVQEQGNEQFF. The DNA of the CDR3 is TGCAGCGTACAAGAACAGGGGAATGAGCAGTTCTTC.

The V and J genes are TRBV4-3 and TRBJ2-7, with 11 nucleotides matching TRBD2. There are 15 residues in the CDR3. The J segment lost 6 bases and the V segment lost 1 base, leaving 5 bases of the junction unmatched. Per germline, CDR1 LGHNA and CDR2 YSLEER. DNA for the CDR3: TGCGCCAGCAGCCAAGGACTAGCGGGATATTTCGAGCAGTACTTC. Amino acid sequence: CASSQGLAGYFEQYF.

The chain has TRBV18 and TRBJ1-3; the D is unclear. The germline V and J ends were trimmed by 3 bases and 7 bases, with 10 bases remaining between them. The CDR3 has 13 amino acids. CDR1 and CDR2 from the germline V gene are KGHSH and LQKENI. CDR3 loop: CASSPGVRNTIYF. For the CDR3, the DNA is TGTGCCAGCTCACCCGGAGTAAGGAACACCATATATTTT.

This chain uses TRBV29-1 with TRBJ1-2; perhaps TRBD1 as D (6 bases). This CDR3 region has 12 residues. V was trimmed by 6 bases and J by 2 bases, leaving 10 bases between them. CDR1 SQVTM and CDR2 ANQGSEA come from the germline V gene. CDR3 in DNA: TGCAGCGTGGTCACAGGGAACTATGGCTACACCTTC. Residues: CSVVTGNYGYTF.

This clone was found once. The chain links TRBV5-4 to TRBJ2-5; 9 bases agree with TRBD1. The CDR3 runs 13 residues. The ends lost 4 bases at V and 4 bases at J; junction bases unmatched: 2. Germline-derived CDR1 and CDR2 are SGHNT and YYREEE (reference sequence). The DNA for the CDR3 is TGTGCCAGCAGCACAGGGGGCGGAGAGACCCAGTACTTC. The encoded protein is CASSTGGGETQYF.

In this sample, this clone turned up once. The chain employs TRBV18 and TRBJ1-2, with 7 bases identical to TRBD1. After removal of 3 bases from V and 8 bases from J, the junction contained 6 bases not matched to a gene. The CDR3 has 13 amino acids. Germline CDR1 and CDR2: KGHSH and LQKENI. The CDR3 coding sequence is TGTGCCAGCTCACCCGACAGGGAGAGAGGCTACACCTTC. Translating gives CASSPDRERGYTF. The entire variable domain, with the rest obtained from reference TRBV18 and TRBJ1-2, is as follows: NAGVMQNPRHLVRRRGQEARLRCSPMKGHSHVYWYRQLPEEGLKFMVYLQKENIIDESGMPKERFSAEFPKEGPSILRIQQVVRGDSAAYFCASSPDRERGYTFGSGTRLTVV.

This chain links TRBV9 with TRBJ2-3; 8 nucleotides agree with TRBD2. The CDR3 sequence is 14 residues long. V was pared by 4 bases and J by 1 base, with 2 bases of the junction left unmatched. CDR1 is SGDLS, CDR2 YYNGEE, per germline. This CDR3 reads CASSPAGGTDTQYF. DNA of the CDR3: TGTGCCAGCAGCCCAGCGGGAGGCACAGATACGCAGTATTTT.

The rearrangement links TRBV19 to TRBJ2-2, with D perhaps matching TRBD1 (5 bases). The V end lost 5 bases, the J end lost 4 bases, and 11 bases lay between the germline ends. Looked up from germline, CDR1 is LNHDA and CDR2 is SQIVND (reference sequence). This CDR3 is built from 14 residues. In DNA form, the CDR3 reads TGTGCCAGTAGTTTCGGACACAGCACCGGGGAGCTGTTTTTT. Its translation is CASSFGHSTGELFF.

The genes are TRBV12-5 and TRBJ2-7; maybe TRBD2 (6 bases). Trimming took off 6 bases at V and 0 bases at J, with 15 bases between the two ends. The CDR3 is 15 amino acids. The V gene's germline CDR1 is LGHNT and CDR2 FRNRAP. The CDR3, as DNA: TGTGCTAGTGGCCCGGGACTCCTGGTCTCCTACGAGCAGTACTTC. Translated: CASGPGLLVSYEQYF.

This chain connects TRBV6-6 to TRBJ1-1; no definite D call. The V gene's germline CDR1 is MNHNY and CDR2 SVGAGI (reference sequence). The ends were cut back, 5 bases at V and 1 base at J, with 8 bases in the middle. The CDR3 loop spans 13 amino acids. CDR3 sequence: CASSDAGNTEAFF. Here the CDR3 DNA reads TGTGCCAGCAGTGACGCGGGGAACACTGAAGCTTTCTTT.

This chain connects TRBV5-5 to TRBJ1-2; perhaps TRBD1 as D (5 bases). V gave up 2 bases and J gave up 4 bases, with 9 bases separating them. Germline CDR1 is SGHKS and CDR2 is YYEKEE (reference sequence). The CDR3 covers 13 residues. The CDR3 DNA sequence: TGTGCCAGCAGCTTCGGGGGAGTCTATGGCTACACCTTC. The encoded protein is CASSFGGVYGYTF.

This clone occurred once. The J gene is TRBJ2-3, the V gene TRBV7-3; no clear D. The germline gives CDR1 SGHTA, CDR2 FQGTGA. This CDR3 has 16 amino acids. V lost 0 bases and J lost 1, with 11 bases in between. The CDR3 DNA reads TGTGCCAGCAGCTTAACCCGCCCGGCGGGCACAGATACGCAGTATTTT. This codes for CASSLTRPAGTDTQYF.

This chain uses TRBV24-1 with TRBJ2-2; 10 bases fit TRBD1. Looked up from germline, CDR1 is KGHDR and CDR2 is SFDVKD. Trimming at V came to 7 bases and at J to 5 bases, leaving 6 bases not matched to a gene. The CDR3 totals 15 residues. The CDR3 bases are TGTGCCACCAGGACAGGGGGCGCGAGGACCGGGGAGCTGTTTTTT. It translates to CATRTGGARTGELFF.

The rearrangement uses TRBV24-1 and TRBJ2-1, with 10 positions matching TRBD2. Germline lookup yields CDR1 KGHDR and CDR2 SFDVKD. J gave up 6 bases and V 1 base, and 8 bases lay outside the gene matches. The CDR3 is made up of 17 amino acids. In nucleotides, the CDR3 is TGTGCCACCAGTGATTTTACCCTAGCGGGAGCGATCAATGAGCAGTTCTTC. Translating gives CATSDFTLAGAINEQFF.

The chain employs TRBV4-1 and TRBJ1-5; 10 nucleotides match TRBD1. The ends lost 2 bases at V and 1 base at J; junction bases unmatched: 8. In germline, CDR1 is MGHRA, CDR2 YSYEKL. The CDR3 is made up of 18 amino acids. This CDR3 is CASSQWDRGAGSNQPQHF. For the CDR3, the DNA is TGCGCCAGCAGCCAATGGGACAGGGGTGCCGGCAGCAATCAGCCCCAGCATTTT.

This chain links TRBV12-2 with TRBJ2-7; TRBD2, the table's D call, lacks a check against the DNA. TRBV12-2 is deemed a pseudogene. This CDR3 region has 15 residues. The DNA for the CDR3 is TGTGCAAGTCGCTCTGTAGCGGGAGGACTCTCCGAGCAGTACTTC. This encodes CASRSVAGGLSEQYF.

The V gene is TRBV10-1, the J gene TRBJ2-1; D is ambiguous. The CDR3 runs to 16 residues. The V end was cut by 3 bases, the J end by 0 bases, with 12 bases between. Germline assignment: CDR1 WNHNN and CDR2 SYGVQD (reference sequence). CDR3 DNA sequence: TGCGCCAGCAGTGAATTGGGCGTTTACTCCTACAATGAGCAGTTCTTC. This sequence encodes CASSELGVYSYNEQFF.

In its sample, this clone was seen once. V usage is TRBV19 and J usage is TRBJ2-5; D is perhaps TRBD1 (6 bases). V was cut by 5 bases and J by 2 bases, with 12 bases left in between. Germline CDR1 LNHDA, CDR2 SQIVND (reference sequence). This CDR3 has 14 amino acids. CDR3 loop: CASSPRTEQETQYF. As DNA, the CDR3 is TGTGCCAGTAGTCCCCGGACAGAACAAGAGACCCAGTACTTC.

The chain links TRBV6-2 or TRBV6-3 to TRBJ2-1, with TRBD2 matching over 10 bases. Germline assignment: CDR1 MNHEY and CDR2 SVGEGT. The CDR3 is 18 residues long. V trimming: 4 bases; J trimming: 0 bases; junction bases outside the gene matches: 9. CDR3 loop: CASSFRTSGETSYNEQFF. The CDR3 nucleotides are TGTGCCAGCAGTTTCAGAACTAGCGGGGAGACCTCCTACAATGAGCAGTTCTTC.

The chain is built from TRBV9 and TRBJ1-2, with a tentative D call TRBD1 (5 bases). Germline CDR1 and CDR2: SGDLS and YYNGEE. The germline V and J ends were trimmed by 0 bases and 3 bases, with 12 bases remaining between them. The CDR3 extends over 15 amino acids. This CDR3 is CASSVGPGKDYGYTF. The DNA of the CDR3 is TGTGCCAGCAGCGTAGGGCCAGGGAAGGACTATGGCTACACCTTC. Supplemented by reference TRBV9 and TRBJ1-2, the full variable domain reads DSGVTQTPKHLITATGQRVTLRCSPRSGDLSVYWYQQSLDQGLQFLIQYYNGEERAKGNILERFSAQQFPDLHSELNLSSLELGDSALYFCASSVGPGKDYGYTFGSGTRLTVV.

The chain has TRBV29-1 and TRBJ2-7; 7 nucleotides line up with TRBD2. This CDR3 spans 12 amino acids. Looked up from germline, CDR1 is SQVTM and CDR2 is ANQGSEA. V was clipped by 6 bases and J by 4 bases; unmatched bases: 6. Written as DNA, the CDR3 is TGCAGCGTGGGAGGGACCGTATACGAGCAGTACTTC. Translated, it gives CSVGGTVYEQYF.